These 22 T cell receptor beta chains share one sample of origin, sequenced in a study of cytomegalovirus exposure and HLA in healthy donors. This PCR relied on a set of 60 Vbeta primers and 13 Jbeta primers. Using immunoSEQ multiplex PCR, the repertoire was profiled, and TCRdb retains in-frame clones only, with some absent. The sample has about 110,000 clones; around 70% are singletons. Material for sequencing was PBMCs. These receptors were taken from a man aged 25 to 45 in good health and CMV-seropositive.

The J gene is TRBJ1-1, the V gene TRBV14; 9 bases line up with TRBD1. The germline V gene encodes CDR1 SGHDN and CDR2 FVKESK. The length of the CDR3 is 17 residues. Unmatched junction bases numbered 6, after V lost 0 bases and J lost 1 base. DNA for the CDR3: TGTGCCAGCAGCCAAGATACAGGGGGCCGTAGGAACACTGAAGCTTTCTTT. Amino acids: CASSQDTGGRRNTEAFF.

This clone has a handful of counts. The chain has TRBV28 and TRBJ1-3, with 9 bases fitting TRBD1. V lost 2 bases, J lost 7 bases, and 12 bases stayed unmatched. The CDR3 consists of 17 residues. Germline V gene lookup returns CDR1 MDHEN and CDR2 SYDVKM. CDR3 protein: CASSLQGTGKSVNTIYF. The DNA for the CDR3 is TGTGCCAGCAGTTTACAAGGGACAGGGAAATCAGTGAACACCATATATTTT.

Only one count was recorded for this clone. The V gene is TRBV19, the J gene TRBJ1-1; 7 positions match TRBD1. V lost 5 bases to trimming and J lost 5 bases; unmatched junction nucleotides: 14. CDR1 and CDR2 from the germline V gene are LNHDA and SQIVND (reference sequence). The CDR3 sequence is 16 residues long. CDR3 loop: CASSPPGQGVWTEAFF. CDR3 coding DNA: TGTGCCAGTAGTCCGCCGGGCCAGGGGGTGTGGACTGAAGCTTTCTTT. The entire variable domain, with the rest obtained from reference TRBV19 and TRBJ1-1, is as follows: DGGITQSPKYLFRKEGQNVTLSCEQNLNHDAMYWYRQDPGQGLRLIYYSQIVNDFQKGDIAEGYSVSREKKESFPLTVTSAQKNPTAFYLCASSPPGQGVWTEAFFGQGTRLTVV.

This clone was observed a handful of times. The chain couples TRBV11-2 to TRBJ1-2; D may be TRBD1 (6 bases). There are 15 residues in the CDR3. CDR1 and CDR2 from the germline V gene are SGHAT and FQNNGV. Trimming cost V 3 bases and J 4 bases, with 15 bases left between them. The CDR3 DNA reads TGTGCCAGCAGCTTGGAGCCGGGGACAATCTATGGCTACACCTTC. Protein sequence: CASSLEPGTIYGYTF.

The chain recombines TRBV9 with TRBJ2-5; 10 bases map to TRBD2. The germline CDR1 and CDR2 sequences are SGDLS and YYNGEE. CDR3 length: 14 amino acids. Trimming cost V 3 bases and J 1 base; bases outside gene matches: 0. CDR3 bases: TGTGCCAGCAGCGGACTAGCGGGCCAAGAGACCCAGTACTTC. Residues: CASSGLAGQETQYF.

This rearrangement joins TRBV10-3 to TRBJ2-5; 7 bases fit TRBD1. The CDR3 has 14 residues. Germline V CDR1 and CDR2: ENHRY, SYGVKD. J was trimmed by 5 bases and V by 7 bases; bases with no gene match: 10. In DNA, the CDR3 is TGTGCCATCATCTTGACAGGGCCAAGGGAGACCCAGTACTTC. It encodes CAIILTGPRETQYF.

The chain employs TRBV28 and TRBJ1-2; D is perhaps TRBD1 (6 bases). V was clipped by 2 bases and J by 4 bases, with 11 bases between them. The CDR3 consists of 14 residues. Germline V gene sequence: CDR1 MDHEN, CDR2 SYDVKM. CDR3 region: CASSLRGTPYGYTF. CDR3 nucleotides: TGTGCCAGCAGTTTAAGAGGGACACCCTATGGCTACACCTTC.

This rearrangement joins TRBV5-1 to TRBJ1-1, with 8 bases that match TRBD1. Germline CDR1 SGHRS, CDR2 YFSETQ. V trimming: 4 bases; J trimming: 0 bases; junction bases outside the gene matches: 8. The CDR3 is 16 amino acids. CDR3 nucleotide sequence: TGCGCCAGCAGCCTATCGGCAGGGGGCATGAACACTGAAGCTTTCTTT. This gives the protein CASSLSAGGMNTEAFF.

This clone was picked up a small number of times. The chain employs TRBV18 and TRBJ1-1; 11 bases are a match to TRBD1. The CDR3 consists of 17 residues. J lost 3 bases, V lost 4 bases, and 10 bases had no gene match. Germline values: CDR1 KGHSH, CDR2 LQKENI. CDR3 sequence reads: CASSRNHRTGGYTEAFF. CDR3 sequence (DNA): TGTGCCAGCTCACGTAACCATCGGACAGGGGGCTACACTGAAGCTTTCTTT.

The chain has TRBV6-6 and TRBJ1-3; TRBD1 is a possible D gene (5 bases). The CDR3 is made up of 16 amino acids. Germline V gene data show CDR1 as MNHNY and CDR2 as SVGAGI (reference sequence). Trimming left V 5 bases short and J 3 bases short, with 17 bases between. CDR3 residues: CASSTPLGLGGNTIYF. CDR3 DNA: TGTGCCAGCAGTACGCCGCTGGGACTGGGTGGAAACACCATATATTTT.

The CDR3 bases are TGTGCCAGCATTACTAGCGGGGGGGCGCTGTTCGGGGAGCTGTTTTTT. The encoded protein is CASITSGGALFGELFF. This sequence joins TRBV7-2 and TRBJ2-2; 13 positions agree with TRBD2. This CDR3 is built from 16 residues. With 7 bases clipped from V and 7 bases from J, the junction kept 9 bases outside the gene matches. The germline V gene has CDR1 SGHTA and CDR2 FQGNSA.

This chain uses TRBV9 with TRBJ1-2; D is unclear. Germline CDR1 reads SGDLS; CDR2 reads YYNGEE. This CDR3 spans 14 amino acids. V lost 0 bases, J lost 3 bases, and 9 bases lay in between. CDR3 protein: CASSVALGDYGYTF. The CDR3 DNA sequence: TGTGCCAGCAGCGTAGCGCTGGGAGACTATGGCTACACCTTC. The whole variable domain, remainder taken from reference TRBV9 and TRBJ1-2, is DSGVTQTPKHLITATGQRVTLRCSPRSGDLSVYWYQQSLDQGLQFLIQYYNGEERAKGNILERFSAQQFPDLHSELNLSSLELGDSALYFCASSVALGDYGYTFGSGTRLTVV.

The rearrangement links TRBV9 to TRBJ2-1; the D gene is possibly TRBD2 (5 bases). Trimming removed 3 bases at V and 8 bases at J, with 9 bases between. Looked up from germline, CDR1 is SGDLS and CDR2 is YYNGEE. The CDR3 totals 12 residues. The CDR3 loop is CASSASGDEQFF. The CDR3 DNA reads TGTGCCAGCAGCGCGTCCGGGGATGAGCAGTTCTTC.

Comments on this clone: This sample also contains other DNA sequences that code for the same CDR3. The V call is TRBV5-8, the J call TRBJ2-5, with 9 bases matching TRBD2. The germline V gene encodes CDR1 SGHTS and CDR2 YDEGEE. The CDR3 extends over 16 amino acids. V lost 0 bases, J lost 3 bases, and 6 bases stayed unmatched. CDR3 in amino acids: CASSLAGLASKETQYF. DNA of the CDR3: TGTGCCAGCAGCTTGGCCGGACTAGCGTCAAAAGAGACCCAGTACTTC.

The chain is built from TRBV7-2 and TRBJ1-1; TRBD1 matches 9 bases. V was clipped by 5 bases and J by 4 bases; unmatched bases: 5. CDR1 and CDR2 from the germline V gene are SGHTA and FQGNSA. The CDR3 runs 14 residues. The CDR3 spells CASSADRGVTEAFF. In nucleotides, the CDR3 is TGTGCCAGCAGCGCCGACAGGGGGGTCACTGAAGCTTTCTTT.

The chain uses TRBV29-1 and TRBJ1-6; no reliable D call. Germline lookup yields CDR1 SQVTM and CDR2 ANQGSEA. This CDR3 has 14 amino acids. Between the trimmed V and J ends, which lost 5 bases and 9 bases, there was a span of 17 bases. The CDR3 DNA reads as TGCAGCGTTAGGGCAGGAGGAGTCCTTTCACCCCTCCACTTT. This gives the protein CSVRAGGVLSPLHF.

This sequence joins TRBV9 and TRBJ2-3, with D maybe TRBD2 (6 bases). V was cut by 0 bases and J by 0 bases, with 11 bases left in between. CDR1 is SGDLS, CDR2 YYNGEE, per germline. CDR3 length: 16 residues. The CDR3 loop reads CASSVVVSGSTDTQYF. For the CDR3, the DNA is TGTGCCAGCAGCGTAGTGGTTAGCGGTAGCACAGATACGCAGTATTTT. The full variable domain, in which reference TRBV9 and TRBJ2-3 provide the parts outside the CDR3, is DSGVTQTPKHLITATGQRVTLRCSPRSGDLSVYWYQQSLDQGLQFLIQYYNGEERAKGNILERFSAQQFPDLHSELNLSSLELGDSALYFCASSVVVSGSTDTQYFGPGTRLTVL.

This clone has just one count. The J gene is TRBJ2-3, the V gene TRBV9; 7 positions match TRBD2. The CDR3 contains 16 residues. V gave up 3 bases and J gave up 4 bases; unmatched junction bases: 11. The germline gives CDR1 SGDLS, CDR2 YYNGEE. CDR3 sequence reads: CASSASGGSGADTQYF. CDR3 DNA sequence: TGTGCCAGCAGCGCCTCTGGCGGGAGCGGGGCAGATACGCAGTATTTT.

J is TRBJ1-2 and V is TRBV19, with no clear D. Looked up from germline, CDR1 is LNHDA and CDR2 is SQIVND (reference sequence). Trimming took off 11 bases at V and 6 bases at J, with 19 bases between the two ends. The CDR3 has 13 residues. The CDR3 loop is CASGGGNIHGYTF. Here the CDR3 DNA reads TGTGCCTCCGGAGGAGGGAACATACATGGCTACACCTTC.

This clone was seen only a few times. The chain combines TRBV6-5 with TRBJ2-7, with a weak D call TRBD1 (6 bases). This CDR3 region has 14 residues. Germline assignment: CDR1 MNHEY and CDR2 SVGAGI. Trimming left V 5 bases short and J 5 bases short, with 16 bases between. The CDR3 coding sequence is TGTGCCAGCAGTCGCCCCAGGGGAAACCACGAGCAGTACTTC. Amino acids: CASSRPRGNHEQYF.

The genes are TRBV4-1 and TRBJ2-3; TRBD2 agrees at 9 bases. The CDR3 contains 17 residues. J gave up 0 bases and V 6 bases, and 10 bases lay outside the gene matches. The germline V gene encodes CDR1 MGHRA and CDR2 YSYEKL. The CDR3, as DNA: TGCGCCAGCAGGATCGGGCCAGCGGGGGGAAGCACAGATACGCAGTATTTT. It translates to CASRIGPAGGSTDTQYF.

The chain has TRBV19 and TRBJ2-7; TRBD2 agrees at 7 bases. The CDR3 extends over 14 amino acids. After removal of 3 bases from V and 1 base from J, the junction contained 3 bases not matched to a gene. CDR1 and CDR2 (germline): LNHDA, SQIVND (reference sequence). CDR3 DNA: TGTGCCAGTAGTATGGGGGGGAGTTCCTACGAGCAGTACTTC. This codes for CASSMGGSSYEQYF. Full variable domain (missing parts from reference TRBV19 and TRBJ2-7): DGGITQSPKYLFRKEGQNVTLSCEQNLNHDAMYWYRQDPGQGLRLIYYSQIVNDFQKGDIAEGYSVSREKKESFPLTVTSAQKNPTAFYLCASSMGGSSYEQYFGPGTRLTVT.